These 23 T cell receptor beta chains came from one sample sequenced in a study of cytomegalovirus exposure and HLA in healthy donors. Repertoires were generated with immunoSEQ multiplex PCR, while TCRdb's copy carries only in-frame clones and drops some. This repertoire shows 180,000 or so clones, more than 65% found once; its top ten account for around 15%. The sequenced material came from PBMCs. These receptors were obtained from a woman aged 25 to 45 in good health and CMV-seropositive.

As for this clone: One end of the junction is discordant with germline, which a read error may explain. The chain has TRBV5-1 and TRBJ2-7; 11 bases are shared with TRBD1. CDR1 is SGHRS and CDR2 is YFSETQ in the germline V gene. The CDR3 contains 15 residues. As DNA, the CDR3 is TGCGCCAGCAGCCCGGGACAGGGGGTTCCGGGCCCACCCCTTTTC. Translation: CASSPGQGVPGPPLF.

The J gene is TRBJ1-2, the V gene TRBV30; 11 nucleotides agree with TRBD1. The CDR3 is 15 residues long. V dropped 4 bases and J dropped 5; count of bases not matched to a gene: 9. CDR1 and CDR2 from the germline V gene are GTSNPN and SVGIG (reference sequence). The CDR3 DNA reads TGTGCCTGGAAATACGGACAGGGGGCTCGGTATGGCTACACCTTC. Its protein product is CAWKYGQGARYGYTF.

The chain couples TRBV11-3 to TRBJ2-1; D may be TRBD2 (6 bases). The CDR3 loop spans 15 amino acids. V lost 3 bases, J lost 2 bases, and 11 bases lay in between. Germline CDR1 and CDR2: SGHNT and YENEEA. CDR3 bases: TGTGCCAGCAGCTTGGGGGGAGACACCTACAATGAGCAGTTCTTC. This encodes CASSLGGDTYNEQFF.

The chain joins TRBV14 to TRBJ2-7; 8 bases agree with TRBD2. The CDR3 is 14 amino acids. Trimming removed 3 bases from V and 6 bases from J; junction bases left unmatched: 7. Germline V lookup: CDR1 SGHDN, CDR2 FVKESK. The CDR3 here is CASSHTGAGGEQYF. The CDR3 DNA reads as TGTGCCAGCAGCCATACCGGGGCGGGGGGCGAGCAGTACTTC. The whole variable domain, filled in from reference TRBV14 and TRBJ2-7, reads EAGVTQFPSHSVIEKGQTVTLRCDPISGHDNLYWYRRVMGKEIKFLLHFVKESKQDESGMPNNRFLAERTGGTYSTLKVQPAELEDSGVYFCASSHTGAGGEQYFGPGTRLTVT.

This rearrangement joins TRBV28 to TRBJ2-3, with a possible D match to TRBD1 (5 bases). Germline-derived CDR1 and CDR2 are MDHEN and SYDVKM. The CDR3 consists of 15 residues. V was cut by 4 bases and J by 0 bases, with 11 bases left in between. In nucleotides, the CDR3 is TGTGCCAGCAGTTCCCCTAGGGGAAGCACAGATACGCAGTATTTT. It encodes CASSSPRGSTDTQYF.

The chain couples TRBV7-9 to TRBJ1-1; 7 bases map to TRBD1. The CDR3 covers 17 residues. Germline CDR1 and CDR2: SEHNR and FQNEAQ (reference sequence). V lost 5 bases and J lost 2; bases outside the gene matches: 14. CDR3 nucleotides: TGTGCCAGCAGCCCGGCGGAGGGGGCAGGCCTTAACACTGAAGCTTTCTTT. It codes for CASSPAEGAGLNTEAFF.

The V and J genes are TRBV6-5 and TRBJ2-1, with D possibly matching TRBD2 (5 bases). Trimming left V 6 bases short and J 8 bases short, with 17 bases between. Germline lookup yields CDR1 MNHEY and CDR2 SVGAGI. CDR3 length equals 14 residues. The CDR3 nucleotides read TGTGCCAGCAGCTACAGAGGAGGTAGCTATGAGCAGTTCTTC. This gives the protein CASSYRGGSYEQFF.

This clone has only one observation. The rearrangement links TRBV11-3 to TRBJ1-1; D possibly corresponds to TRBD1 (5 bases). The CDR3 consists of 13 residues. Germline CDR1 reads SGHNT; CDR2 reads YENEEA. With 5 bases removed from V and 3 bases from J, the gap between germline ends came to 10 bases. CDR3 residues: CASSPDSYTEAFF. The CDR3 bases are TGTGCCAGCAGCCCCGACAGTTACACTGAAGCTTTCTTT. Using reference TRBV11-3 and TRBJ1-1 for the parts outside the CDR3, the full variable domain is EAGVVQSPRYKIIEKKQPVAFWCNPISGHNTLYWYLQNLGQGPELLIRYENEEAVDDSQLPKDRFSAERLKGVDSTLKIQPAELGDSAVYLCASSPDSYTEAFFGQGTRLTVV.

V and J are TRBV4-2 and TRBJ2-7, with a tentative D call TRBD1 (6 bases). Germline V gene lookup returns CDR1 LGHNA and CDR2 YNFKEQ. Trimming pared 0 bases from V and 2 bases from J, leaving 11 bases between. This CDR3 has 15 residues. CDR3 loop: CASSQEEQGAYEQYF. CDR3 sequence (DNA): TGTGCCAGCAGCCAAGAGGAACAGGGAGCCTACGAGCAGTACTTC.

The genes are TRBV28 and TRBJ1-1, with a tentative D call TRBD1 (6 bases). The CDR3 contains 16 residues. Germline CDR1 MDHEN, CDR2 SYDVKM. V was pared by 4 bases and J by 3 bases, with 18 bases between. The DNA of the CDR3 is TGTGCCAGCAGTTCAATCACAGGGTCGCGGGACACTGAAGCTTTCTTT. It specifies CASSSITGSRDTEAFF.

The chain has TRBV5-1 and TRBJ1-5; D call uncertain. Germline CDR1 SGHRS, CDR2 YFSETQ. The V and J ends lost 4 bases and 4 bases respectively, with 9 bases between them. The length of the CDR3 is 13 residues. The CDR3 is CASSLGPNQPQHF. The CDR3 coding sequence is TGCGCCAGCAGCCTTGGGCCGAATCAGCCCCAGCATTTT.

CDR3 bases: TGTGCCAGCAGCTTTTTGGGAGACTCCTACAATGAGCAGTTCTTC. Protein product: CASSFLGDSYNEQFF. The chain joins TRBV5-5 to TRBJ2-1; D is possibly TRBD2 (5 bases). The V gene's germline CDR1 is SGHKS and CDR2 YYEKEE (reference sequence). The V end was cut by 2 bases, the J end by 0 bases, with 9 bases between. The CDR3 has 15 amino acids.

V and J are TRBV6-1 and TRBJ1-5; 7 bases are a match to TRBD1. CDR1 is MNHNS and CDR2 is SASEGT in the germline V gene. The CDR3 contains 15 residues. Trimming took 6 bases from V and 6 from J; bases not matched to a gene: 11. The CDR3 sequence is CASSHGNRGIQPQHF. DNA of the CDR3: TGTGCCAGCAGCCATGGGAACAGGGGTATTCAGCCCCAGCATTTT.

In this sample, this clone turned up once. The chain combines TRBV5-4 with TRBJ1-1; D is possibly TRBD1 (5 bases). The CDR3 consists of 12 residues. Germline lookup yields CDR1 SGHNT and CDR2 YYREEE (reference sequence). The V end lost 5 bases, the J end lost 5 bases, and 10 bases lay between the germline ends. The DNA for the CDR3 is TGTGCCAGCAGTTTTAGGGGAACTGAAGCTTTCTTT. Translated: CASSFRGTEAFF. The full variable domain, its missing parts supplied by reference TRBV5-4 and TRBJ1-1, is ETGVTQSPTHLIKTRGQQVTLRCSSQSGHNTVSWYQQALGQGPQFIFQYYREEENGRGNFPPRFSGLQFPNYSSELNVNALELDDSALYLCASSFRGTEAFFGQGTRLTVV.

CDR3 residues: CASSPSGQEYGYTF. The CDR3, as DNA: TGTGCCAGCTCACCCTCGGGACAGGAGTATGGCTACACCTTC. The chain recombines TRBV18 with TRBJ1-2; 8 bases agree with TRBD1. Germline CDR1 and CDR2: KGHSH and LQKENI. CDR3 length: 14 residues. V lost 3 bases and J lost 5; bases outside the gene matches: 5.

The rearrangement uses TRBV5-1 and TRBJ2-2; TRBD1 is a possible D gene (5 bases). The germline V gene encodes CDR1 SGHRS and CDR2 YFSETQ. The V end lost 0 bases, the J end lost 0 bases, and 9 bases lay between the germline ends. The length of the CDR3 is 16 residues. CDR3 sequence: CASSLGQRTNTGELFF. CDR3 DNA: TGCGCCAGCAGCTTGGGACAGAGAACGAACACCGGGGAGCTGTTTTTT.

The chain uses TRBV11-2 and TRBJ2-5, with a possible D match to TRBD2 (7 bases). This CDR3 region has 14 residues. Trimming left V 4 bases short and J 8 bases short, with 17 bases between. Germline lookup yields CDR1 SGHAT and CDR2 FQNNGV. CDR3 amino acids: CASSSQQGGGTQYF. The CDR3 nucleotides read TGTGCCAGCAGCTCTCAACAGGGAGGGGGAACCCAGTACTTC.

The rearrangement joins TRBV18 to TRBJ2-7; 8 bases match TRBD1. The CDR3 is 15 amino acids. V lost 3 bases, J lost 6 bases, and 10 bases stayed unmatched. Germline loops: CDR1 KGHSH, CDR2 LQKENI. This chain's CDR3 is CASSPDQGAPREQYF. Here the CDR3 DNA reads TGTGCCAGCTCACCGGATCAGGGGGCACCCCGCGAGCAGTACTTC.

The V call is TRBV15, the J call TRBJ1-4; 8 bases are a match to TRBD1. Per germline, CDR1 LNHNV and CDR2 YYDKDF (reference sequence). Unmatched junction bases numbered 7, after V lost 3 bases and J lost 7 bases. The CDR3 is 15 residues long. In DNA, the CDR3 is TGTGCCACCAGCAGGTCACAGGGGGTTTCTGAAAAACTGTTTTTT. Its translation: CATSRSQGVSEKLFF.

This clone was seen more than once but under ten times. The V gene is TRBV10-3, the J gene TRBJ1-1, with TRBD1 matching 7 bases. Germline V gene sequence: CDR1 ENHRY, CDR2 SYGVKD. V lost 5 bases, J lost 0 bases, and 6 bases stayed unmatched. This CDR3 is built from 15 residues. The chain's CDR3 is CAISPGTVMNTEAFF. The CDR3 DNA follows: TGTGCCATCAGTCCCGGGACAGTAATGAACACTGAAGCTTTCTTT.

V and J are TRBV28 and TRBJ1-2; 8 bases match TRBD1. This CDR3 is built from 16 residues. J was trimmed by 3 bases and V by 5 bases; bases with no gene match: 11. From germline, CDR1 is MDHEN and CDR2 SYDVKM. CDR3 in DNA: TGTGCCAGCAGTCCAGGACAGGGATCGGTTTACTATGGCTACACCTTC. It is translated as CASSPGQGSVYYGYTF.

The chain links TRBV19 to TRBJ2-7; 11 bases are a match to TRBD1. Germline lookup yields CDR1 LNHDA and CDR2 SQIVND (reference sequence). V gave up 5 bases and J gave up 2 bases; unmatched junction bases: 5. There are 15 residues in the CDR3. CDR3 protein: CASSGPGQGAYEQYF. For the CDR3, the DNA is TGTGCCAGTAGTGGGCCGGGACAGGGGGCCTACGAGCAGTACTTC. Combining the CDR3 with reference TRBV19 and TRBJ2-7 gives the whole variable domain DGGITQSPKYLFRKEGQNVTLSCEQNLNHDAMYWYRQDPGQGLRLIYYSQIVNDFQKGDIAEGYSVSREKKESFPLTVTSAQKNPTAFYLCASSGPGQGAYEQYFGPGTRLTVT.

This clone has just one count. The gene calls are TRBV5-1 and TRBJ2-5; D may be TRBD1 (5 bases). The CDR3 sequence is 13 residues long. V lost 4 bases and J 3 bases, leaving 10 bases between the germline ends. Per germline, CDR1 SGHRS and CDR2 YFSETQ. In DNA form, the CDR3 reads TGCGCCAGCAGCCAGGGTGTTGAAGAGACCCAGTACTTC. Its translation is CASSQGVEETQYF.